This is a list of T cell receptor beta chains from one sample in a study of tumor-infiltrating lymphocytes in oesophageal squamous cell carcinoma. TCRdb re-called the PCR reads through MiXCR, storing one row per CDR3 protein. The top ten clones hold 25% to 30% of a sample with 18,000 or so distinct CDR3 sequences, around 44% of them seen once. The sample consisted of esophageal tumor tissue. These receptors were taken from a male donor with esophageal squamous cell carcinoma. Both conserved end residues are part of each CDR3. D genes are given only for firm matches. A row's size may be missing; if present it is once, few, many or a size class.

CASSLTERGETQYF	TGTGCCAGCAGCTTAACTGAAAGGGGAGAGACGCAGTACTTC	-	TRBV7-6	-	TRBJ2-5
CASSLGGLAGGYNEQFF	TGTGCCAGCAGCTTAGGGGGGCTAGCGGGGGGGTACAATGAGCAGTTCTTC	-	TRBV11-1	TRBD2	TRBJ2-1
CASSTPGNTEAFF	TGTGCCAGCAGTACACCGGGGAACACTGAAGCTTTCTTT	many	TRBV9	-	TRBJ1-1
CASSPNTGGYGYTF	TGTGCCAGCAGCCCAAACACAGGGGGCTATGGCTACACCTTC	-	TRBV7-3	TRBD1	TRBJ1-2
CASSQEGDSPKYF	TGTGCCAGCAGCCAAGAGGGGGACAGCCCTAAGTATTTT	-	TRBV3-1	TRBD1	TRBJ2-3
CASSFRDLGNQPQHF	TGTGCCAGCAGCTTCCGGGACCTGGGAAATCAGCCCCAGCATTTT	-	TRBV7-4	-	TRBJ1-5
CASSLSGALGETQYF	TGTGCCAGCAGCTTATCGGGGGCGCTTGGGGAGACCCAGTACTTT	few	TRBV13	-	TRBJ1-6
CASSYSGETQYF	TGTGCCAGCAGTTACTCCGGGGAGACCCAGTACTTC	many	TRBV6-6	-	TRBJ2-5
CASSLTAAPSYEQYF	TGTGCCAGCAGCTTAACGGCAGCACCCTCTTACGAGCAGTACTTC	-	TRBV7-3	-	TRBJ2-7
CASSYGRGDNYEQYF	TGTGCCAGCAGTTACGGTAGGGGGGACAACTACGAGCAGTACTTC	-	TRBV6-5	-	TRBJ2-7
CASSLNREIYNEQFF	TGTGCTAGCAGCCTAAACAGGGAGATCTACAATGAGCAGTTCTTC	-	TRBV7-6	-	TRBJ2-1
CASSPTPQGNEQFF	TGTGCCAGCAGCCCGACACCGCAGGGCAATGAGCAGTTCTTC	-	TRBV7-2	-	TRBJ2-1
CASSLGAMGYTF	TGTGCCAGCAGCCTAGGGGCTATGGGCTACACCTTC	-	TRBV7-9	-	TRBJ1-2
CASSSGPTYEQYF	TGTGCCAGCAGCTCGGGACCAACCTACGAGCAGTACTTC	few	TRBV7-3	-	TRBJ2-7
CATSRDLLDTQYF	TGTGCCACCAGCAGAGATCTGCTAGATACGCAGTATTTT	-	TRBV15	-	TRBJ2-3
CASSEGREGYEQYF	TGTGCCAGCAGCGAAGGCCGCGAGGGCTACGAGCAGTACTTC	medium-sized	TRBV6-1	-	TRBJ2-7
CASRTGGKGSPLHF	TGTGCCAGCAGGACAGGGGGAAAGGGTTCACCCCTCCACTTT	few	TRBV2	TRBD1	TRBJ1-6
CASSWPWAGETRGEQYF	TGTGCCAGCAGTTGGCCGTGGGCGGGAGAGACTCGGGGCGAGCAGTACTTC	-	TRBV28	TRBD2	TRBJ2-7
CASSVGGGLERAGELFF	TGTGCCAGCAGCGTAGGGGGCGGACTAGAGAGGGCCGGGGAGCTGTTTTTT	few	TRBV9	TRBD2	TRBJ2-2
CASSFNSGNSYEQYF	TGCGCCAGCAGCTTTAATAGCGGGAACTCCTACGAGCAGTACTTC	-	TRBV5-1	TRBD2	TRBJ2-7
CATSDLRSYEQYF	TGTGCCACCAGTGACCTGAGAAGCTACGAGCAGTACTTC	many	TRBV24-1	-	TRBJ2-7
CASSSIRTLTGGRAYEQYF	TGTGCCAGCAGCTCGATCCGTACCCTGACAGGTGGTAGGGCCTACGAGCAGTATTTT	-	TRBV7-6	-	TRBJ2-3
CASSLREKQETQYF	TGTGCCAGCAGCTTAAGGGAAAAGCAAGAGACCCAGTACTTC	once	TRBV7-4	-	TRBJ2-5
CASSAVGHEQFF	TGTGCCAGCAGCGCCGTGGGCCATGAGCAGTTCTTC	many	TRBV6-1	-	TRBJ2-1
CASSLSFNYGYTF	TGTGCCAGCAGCCTTAGCTTTAACTATGGCTACACCTTC	few	TRBV11-2	-	TRBJ1-2
CASSQQENTEAFF	TGTGCCAGCAGCCAACAGGAAAACACTGAAGCTTTCTTT	-	TRBV7-2	-	TRBJ1-1
CASSLAYSYYNEQYF	TGTGCCAGCAGCTTGGCTTACAGCTACTACAATGAGCAGTACTTC	-	TRBV5-5	-	TRBJ2-7
CARGTATYEQYF	TGCGCCAGAGGGACAGCTACCTACGAGCAGTACTTC	few	TRBV5-1	TRBD1	TRBJ2-7
CASSYTSGGGQPQHF	TGTGCCAGCAGTTACACATCGGGGGGGGGACAGCCCCAGCATTTT	many	TRBV6-6	-	TRBJ1-5
CASSLTSGSGCETQYF	TGTGCCAGCAGCCTGACTAGCGGGAGTGGATGCGAGACCCAGTACTTC	few	TRBV7-6	TRBD2	TRBJ2-5
CASRGDRGISSYEQYF	TGTGCCAGCAGAGGTGACCGGGGGATTAGCTCCTACGAGCAGTACTTC	medium-sized	TRBV6-1	-	TRBJ2-7
CASSLDLSYNEQFF	TGCGCCAGCAGCTTGGACCTCTCCTACAATGAGCAGTTCTTC	-	TRBV5-1	-	TRBJ2-1
CASAYLDREPSDTQYF	TGTGCCAGCGCCTACCTAGACAGGGAACCTTCCGATACGCAGTATTTT	medium-sized	TRBV7-8	TRBD1	TRBJ2-3
CASSLTYRGDEQFF	TGTGCCAGCAGCTTAACGTACAGGGGCGATGAGCAGTTCTTC	once	TRBV7-3	TRBD1	TRBJ2-1
CASSLATDYEQYF	TGTGCTAGCAGCTTAGCGACAGACTACGAGCAGTACTTC	few	TRBV7-7	-	TRBJ2-7
CASSEAGRGTYEQYF	TGTGCCAGCAGTGAAGCGGGGAGGGGCACCTACGAGCAGTACTTC	-	TRBV6-1	TRBD2	TRBJ2-7
CASSGQGSGTEAFF	TGTGCCAGCAGCGGACAGGGGAGCGGCACTGAAGCTTTCTTT	medium-sized	TRBV7-8	TRBD1	TRBJ1-1
CAISESGSDTQYF	TGTGCCATCAGTGAGTCGGGGTCAGATACGCAGTATTTT	-	TRBV10-3	-	TRBJ2-3
CASSETESEQYF	TGTGCCAGCAGTGAGACGGAGTCGGAGCAGTACTTC	-	TRBV28	-	TRBJ2-4
CASSHTGGLFF	TGTGCCAGCAGCCACACCGGGGGGCTGTTTTTT	-	TRBV7-3	-	TRBJ2-2
CASSNLQGGTSGYTF	TGTGCCAGCAGTAACCTACAGGGGGGGACTTCTGGCTACACCTTC	many	TRBV6-1	TRBD1	TRBJ1-2
CASSLGVGEQFF	TGTGCCAGCAGCTTAGGTGTAGGAGAGCAGTTCTTC	once	TRBV7-3	-	TRBJ2-1
CASSYSSRESGRATHGQFF	TGTGCCAGCAGTTACTCAAGCCGGGAGAGCGGGAGGGCGACCCACGGTCAGTTCTTC	-	TRBV6-8	TRBD2	TRBJ2-1
CASSLGDRGLETQYF	TGTGCCAGCAGCTTAGGGGACAGGGGTTTAGAGACCCAGTACTTC	-	TRBV5-4	TRBD1	TRBJ2-5
CASSKGAGNTIYF	TGTGCCAGCAGCAAAGGAGCTGGAAACACCATATATTTT	-	TRBV7-6	-	TRBJ1-3
CASSLRAVTYEQYF	TGTGCCAGCAGCTTGAGGGCAGTGACCTACGAGCAGTACTTC	few	TRBV7-2	-	TRBJ2-7
CAMGTSGRGEQYF	TGTGCCATGGGGACTAGCGGGAGGGGTGAGCAGTACTTC	few	TRBV10-3	TRBD2	TRBJ2-7
CASSLVRGSSYEQYF	TGTGCCAGCAGCTTAGTGCGGGGAAGCTCCTACGAGCAGTACTTC	-	TRBV7-2	-	TRBJ2-7
CASSLGVQTEAFF	TGTGCCAGCAGCTTAGGAGTACAAACTGAAGCTTTCTTT	-	TRBV7-6	-	TRBJ1-1
CASSQEEIGQYF	TGCGCCAGCAGCCAAGAGGAGATTGGGCAGTACTTC	-	TRBV4-1	-	TRBJ2-5
CASTLRGIGSPLHF	TGTGCCAGCACCCTGAGAGGGATCGGGTCACCCCTCCACTTC	many	TRBV12-3/TRBV12-4	-	TRBJ2-5